This T cell receptor beta chain was observed in a study of blood T cell repertoires in COVID-19. The CDR3 has 14 amino acids. Germline values: CDR1 MRHNA, CDR2 SNTAGT. V lost 6 bases and J lost 7; bases outside the gene matches: 3. Libraries were prepared by immunoSEQ multiplex PCR; TCRdb keeps only in-frame clonotypes and omits some of them. The sample carries 280,000 or so clones, about 85% recorded once. The sequenced sample consisted of peripheral blood. The chain is built from TRBV6-4 and TRBJ2-2, with 12 bases lining up with TRBD2. The sequence was collected from a human donor in a cohort sampled during active COVID-19. CDR3 in amino acids: CASRRLAGVGELFF. The CDR3 DNA reads TGTGCCAGCAGGAGACTAGCGGGAGTCGGGGAGCTGTTTTTT.